This passage covers 29 T cell receptor beta chains from one sample sequenced in a study of cytomegalovirus exposure and HLA in healthy donors. The PCR employed 60 Vbeta primers together with 13 Jbeta primers. The assay was immunoSEQ multiplex PCR, and TCRdb's table has in-frame clones only and misses some. The sample has roughly 200,000 clones; around 80% are singletons. Material: PBMCs. The receptors shown here come from a woman in her sixties in good health and CMV-seropositive.

The rearrangement uses TRBV7-3 and TRBJ2-1; 9 positions agree with TRBD2. CDR3 length: 13 residues. Germline values: CDR1 SGHTA, CDR2 FQGTGA. With V trimmed by 6 bases and J by 5 bases, 2 bases remained unmatched. The CDR3 spells CASRRTSDNEQFF. The CDR3 region has the DNA TGTGCCAGCAGGCGGACTAGCGACAATGAGCAGTTCTTC.

The J gene is TRBJ2-1, the V gene TRBV4-1; 13 positions agree with TRBD2. V shed 0 bases and J 4 bases; nucleotides not matched to a gene: 6. Germline-derived CDR1 and CDR2 are MGHRA and YSYEKL. The CDR3 has 18 residues. The CDR3 is CASSQDPMTSGRYNEQFF. In DNA form, the CDR3 reads TGCGCCAGCAGCCAAGATCCCATGACTAGCGGGAGGTACAATGAGCAGTTCTTC.

The rearrangement links TRBV30 to TRBJ1-2, with D hard to call. Trimming removed 3 bases at V and 8 bases at J, with 7 bases between. The CDR3 length is 10 residues. Germline-derived CDR1 and CDR2 are GTSNPN and SVGIG (reference sequence). Written as DNA, the CDR3 is TGTGCCTGGAGAAGAGGAGGCTACACCTTC. The encoded protein is CAWRRGGYTF.

This clone was observed a few times. An end of the junction differs from the germline gene, which may be a read error. This chain links TRBV6-1 with TRBJ1-2; TRBD1 matches 8 bases. Per germline, CDR1 MNHNS and CDR2 SASEGT. This CDR3 is 13 amino acids long. The DNA of the CDR3 is TGTGCCAGCAGGGAAGGACAGGGAGGTGGCTACACCTTC. Translation gives CASREGQGGGYTF.

This rearrangement joins TRBV19 to TRBJ2-3, with 8 positions matching TRBD2. The CDR3 consists of 16 residues. CDR1 and CDR2 (germline): LNHDA, SQIVND (reference sequence). V lost 5 bases, J lost 5 bases, and 12 bases stayed unmatched. The CDR3 DNA follows: TGTGCCAGTAGTTTAATAGCGGGGAGGGGAAGAGATACGCAGTATTTT. It codes for CASSLIAGRGRDTQYF.

The rearrangement uses TRBV19 and TRBJ1-4; 8 positions agree with TRBD1. The CDR3 runs to 15 residues. Germline V gives CDR1 LNHDA, CDR2 SQIVND (reference sequence). J gave up 7 bases and V 5 bases, and 9 bases lay outside the gene matches. The CDR3 coding sequence is TGTGCCAGTAGTCTCCGGACAGGGACGGGTGAAAAACTGTTTTTT. It specifies CASSLRTGTGEKLFF.

The rearrangement joins TRBV4-1 to TRBJ2-5, with a weak D call TRBD2 (6 bases). CDR3 length: 17 amino acids. Germline CDR1 MGHRA, CDR2 YSYEKL. V lost 0 bases and J lost 0, with 14 bases in between. The CDR3 spells CASSQDRETPYQETQYF. Written as DNA, the CDR3 is TGCGCCAGCAGCCAAGATCGGGAGACGCCGTACCAAGAGACCCAGTACTTC.

The chain carries TRBV9 and TRBJ2-1; 7 nucleotides align to TRBD2. The CDR3 is 17 residues long. J was trimmed by 0 bases and V by 3 bases; bases with no gene match: 9. Germline-derived CDR1 and CDR2 are SGDLS and YYNGEE. CDR3: CASSDSSGESSYNEQFF. In DNA, the CDR3 is TGTGCCAGCAGCGACTCAAGCGGGGAGAGCTCCTACAATGAGCAGTTCTTC.

V is TRBV6-1 and J is TRBJ2-5, with a tentative D call TRBD2 (6 bases). CDR3 length: 13 residues. V shed 3 bases and J shed 4 bases, with 9 bases lying between them. Per germline, CDR1 MNHNS and CDR2 SASEGT. CDR3 loop: CASSEGLGETQYF. In DNA form, the CDR3 reads TGTGCCAGCAGTGAGGGACTCGGAGAGACCCAGTACTTC.

The genes are TRBV18 and TRBJ2-7, with TRBD1 identical over 9 bases. The ends lost 4 bases at V and 3 bases at J; junction bases unmatched: 1. This CDR3 region has 13 residues. The germline CDR1 and CDR2 sequences are KGHSH and LQKENI. The CDR3 nucleotides are TGTGCCAGCTCACGACAGGGGGGCTACGAGCAGTACTTC. This translates into CASSRQGGYEQYF.

The rearrangement uses TRBV7-3 and TRBJ1-1; TRBD1 might be the D (6 bases). The germline gives CDR1 SGHTA, CDR2 FQGTGA. The length of the CDR3 is 14 residues. Trimming took 5 bases from V and 4 from J, leaving 14 bases between them. CDR3 in DNA: TGTGCCAGCAGCCCTACAGGGTCGGCCACTGAAGCTTTCTTT. It translates to CASSPTGSATEAFF.

This clone has more than one count but fewer than ten. CDR3 amino acids: CASSLLGRGGAGTGELFF. The CDR3, as DNA: TGTGCCAGCAGTTTATTGGGAAGAGGGGGCGCAGGCACCGGGGAGCTGTTTTTT. The chain carries TRBV28 and TRBJ2-2, with 7 bases lining up with TRBD1. From germline, CDR1 is MDHEN and CDR2 SYDVKM. The J segment lost 4 bases and the V segment lost 1 base, leaving 12 bases of the junction unmatched. This CDR3 has 18 amino acids.

The V and J genes are TRBV28 and TRBJ1-4, with D perhaps matching TRBD1 (5 bases). CDR3 length: 12 amino acids. V lost 11 bases to trimming and J lost 4 bases, with 11 bases between them. Germline CDR1 is MDHEN and CDR2 is SYDVKM. The CDR3 DNA follows: TGTGCCGCCCAGGGTTTTAATGAAAAACTGTTTTTT. Protein product: CAAQGFNEKLFF.

This clone was counted only a few times. The chain employs TRBV6-5 and TRBJ2-4, with a possible D match to TRBD2 (7 bases). This CDR3 contains 15 residues. Per the germline V gene, CDR1 is MNHEY and CDR2 is SVGAGI. V lost 6 bases, J lost 4 bases, and 16 bases lay in between. CDR3 sequence: CASRGAGESKNIQYF. CDR3 sequence (DNA): TGTGCCAGCAGGGGGGCGGGAGAGTCGAAAAACATTCAGTACTTC.

The chain has TRBV5-1 and TRBJ2-7; 9 bases fit TRBD1. Germline CDR1 reads SGHRS; CDR2 reads YFSETQ. Losses at the gene ends were 0 bases for V and 6 bases for J; bases not matched to a gene: 13. The CDR3 sequence is 17 residues long. The CDR3 loop reads CASSLAPGQGRFGEQYF. The CDR3 DNA reads as TGCGCCAGCAGCTTGGCCCCGGGACAGGGACGATTTGGCGAGCAGTACTTC.

The V and J genes are TRBV28 and TRBJ2-7; possible D gene TRBD1, 5 bases. The CDR3 has 15 residues. The germline V gene encodes CDR1 MDHEN and CDR2 SYDVKM. V lost 2 bases to trimming and J lost 2 bases, with 13 bases between them. CDR3 sequence: CASSLRTQGTYEQYF. The CDR3 bases are TGTGCCAGCAGTTTAAGGACCCAGGGCACCTACGAGCAGTACTTC.

This clone occurred a few times. The chain joins TRBV5-8 to TRBJ2-7; tentatively, D is TRBD1 (6 bases). The CDR3 loop spans 15 amino acids. Per the germline V gene, CDR1 is SGHTS and CDR2 is YDEGEE. V was trimmed by 2 bases and J by 2 bases, leaving 14 bases between them. The CDR3 is CASSFRGMGAYEQYF. The CDR3 DNA follows: TGTGCCAGCAGCTTTAGGGGGATGGGGGCCTACGAGCAGTACTTC.

CDR3 loop: CASSLEGVSRFEQYF. CDR3 nucleotide sequence: TGTGCCAGCAGCTTAGAAGGGGTTTCTCGCTTCGAGCAGTACTTC. V is TRBV11-2 and J is TRBJ2-7; a weak D match, TRBD1 (5 bases). V dropped 0 bases and J dropped 6 bases, with 15 bases sitting between them. Per the germline V gene, CDR1 is SGHAT and CDR2 is FQNNGV. The CDR3 is made up of 15 amino acids.

The chain has TRBV7-9 and TRBJ2-3, with 9 nucleotides matching TRBD1. Germline trimming cut 2 bases from V and 3 bases from J; bases unmatched to any gene: 3. The V gene's germline CDR1 is SEHNR and CDR2 FQNEAQ (reference sequence). The CDR3 is made up of 15 amino acids. The chain's CDR3 is CASSLQQGATDTQYF. The DNA for the CDR3 is TGTGCCAGCAGCTTACAACAGGGGGCAACAGATACGCAGTATTTT. Looking up the rest from reference TRBV7-9 and TRBJ2-3 gives the full variable domain: DTGVSQNPRHKITKRGQNVTFRCDPISEHNRLYWYRQTLGQGPEFLTYFQNEAQLEKSRLLSDRFSAERPKGSFSTLEIQRTEQGDSAMYLCASSLQQGATDTQYFGPGTRLTVL.

This clone was observed a single time. The chain uses TRBV30 and TRBJ2-7; D possibly corresponds to TRBD2 (5 bases). Trimming pared 0 bases from V and 2 bases from J, leaving 8 bases between. Per the germline V gene, CDR1 is GTSNPN and CDR2 is SVGIG (reference sequence). CDR3 size: 13 residues. The CDR3 loop is CAWSVSGAYEQYF. CDR3 nucleotides: TGTGCCTGGAGTGTCTCCGGGGCCTACGAGCAGTACTTC.

The chain combines TRBV30 with TRBJ2-2; unclear D gene. Germline V gene lookup returns CDR1 GTSNPN and CDR2 SVGIG (reference sequence). V gave up 4 bases and J gave up 7 bases, with 13 bases separating them. The CDR3 is 13 residues long. The CDR3 bases are TGTGCCTGGACAGCGTATAGGATCGGGGAGCTGTTTTTT. This codes for CAWTAYRIGELFF. Full variable domain (rest looked up from reference TRBV30 and TRBJ2-2): SQTIHQWPATLVQPVGSPLSLECTVEGTSNPNLYWYRQAAGRGLQLLFYSVGIGQISSEVPQNLSASRPQDRQFILSSKKLLLSDSGFYLCAWTAYRIGELFFGEGSRLTVL.

The chain joins TRBV7-2 to TRBJ1-1, with 10 bases matching TRBD1. The length of the CDR3 is 16 residues. The trim removed 1 base at V and 4 bases at J, leaving 6 bases unmatched. Germline CDR1 reads SGHTA; CDR2 reads FQGNSA. In DNA form, the CDR3 reads TGTGCCAGCAGCTTAGGGGGACAGGGGATTTCCACTGAAGCTTTCTTT. It specifies CASSLGGQGISTEAFF.

This clone was recorded a few times. The V call is TRBV5-4, the J call TRBJ2-1, with 12 bases fitting TRBD2. V lost 0 bases, J lost 6 bases, and 7 bases stayed unmatched. This CDR3 is 17 amino acids long. Germline V lookup: CDR1 SGHNT, CDR2 YYREEE (reference sequence). The chain's CDR3 is CASSLAPLAGGSNEQFF. CDR3 DNA: TGTGCCAGCAGCTTGGCCCCACTAGCGGGAGGCAGCAATGAGCAGTTCTTC.

The chain has TRBV5-1 and TRBJ1-4, with D perhaps TRBD1 (5 bases). Trimming pared 0 bases from V and 3 bases from J, leaving 15 bases between. CDR1 is SGHRS and CDR2 is YFSETQ in the germline V gene. The CDR3 is made up of 17 amino acids. The chain's CDR3 is CASSLERATGANEKLFF. CDR3 coding DNA: TGCGCCAGCAGCTTGGAGAGAGCCACGGGGGCTAATGAAAAACTGTTTTTT. The full variable domain, completed using reference TRBV5-1 and TRBJ1-4, is KAGVTQTPRYLIKTRGQQVTLSCSPISGHRSVSWYQQTPGQGLQFLFEYFSETQRNKGNFPGRFSGRQFSNSRSEMNVSTLELGDSALYLCASSLERATGANEKLFFGSGTQLSVL.

The CDR3 region is CASSLSGQGTDTQYF. The DNA for the CDR3 is TGCGCCAGCAGCTTATCGGGACAGGGGACAGATACGCAGTATTTT. The chain combines TRBV5-1 with TRBJ2-3; 10 bases are a match to TRBD1. CDR1 is SGHRS and CDR2 is YFSETQ in the germline V gene. The CDR3 consists of 15 residues. The junction had 3 bases not matched to a gene; V was cut back by 2 bases and J by 3 bases.

V usage is TRBV27 and J usage is TRBJ2-1; 8 bases align to TRBD2. Germline CDR1 is MNHEY and CDR2 is SMNVEV (reference sequence). After removal of 7 bases from V and 7 bases from J, the junction contained 9 bases not matched to a gene. The CDR3 is 14 amino acids. In nucleotides, the CDR3 is TGTGCCAGCACTAGAGCGGGAGTGCCGAATGAGCAGTTCTTC. It encodes CASTRAGVPNEQFF.

The genes are TRBV27 and TRBJ2-3; perhaps TRBD2 as D (5 bases). The CDR3 extends over 14 amino acids. Deletions cut 5 bases from V and 2 bases from J, with 11 bases between. The germline V gene encodes CDR1 MNHEY and CDR2 SMNVEV (reference sequence). The CDR3 reads CASSGLSNTDTQYF. The CDR3 nucleotides read TGTGCCAGCAGTGGACTGTCGAACACAGATACGCAGTATTTT.

V is TRBV9 and J is TRBJ2-7; the match to TRBD1 covers 9 bases. The germline CDR1 and CDR2 sequences are SGDLS and YYNGEE. This CDR3 is 13 amino acids long. Trimming removed 4 bases from V and 5 bases from J; junction bases left unmatched: 4. The CDR3 DNA sequence: TGTGCCAGCAGCCCCGGGACAGGGAACGAGCAGTACTTC. Translating gives CASSPGTGNEQYF.

V usage is TRBV5-1 and J usage is TRBJ2-7; 9 bases map to TRBD1. CDR3 length equals 16 residues. Germline CDR1 and CDR2: SGHRS and YFSETQ. V was clipped by 2 bases and J by 3 bases; unmatched bases: 9. The CDR3 here is CASSFGIPGQGYEQYF. The CDR3 DNA reads as TGCGCCAGCAGCTTTGGAATACCGGGACAGGGCTACGAGCAGTACTTC.